This record covers a single T cell receptor beta chain. The antigen is unknown. This specimen belongs to a study of CD8 T cell repertoires and HIV-1 epitope variants. Across the study: Each of Twenty-five Gag and Nef epitope peptides stimulated a separate culture. An approximately nine-day culture received IL-2, IL-7 and IL-15 on days 3 and 7. Epitopes were three Gag families plus Nef HW9 and YT9.

This table comes from immunoSEQ multiplex PCR, and its TCRdb copy is limited to in-frame clones, with some not included. The profile covers approximately 90,000 clones, with 70% to 75% appearing a single time and 20% to 30% taken by the ten largest. Study-level points and caveats: The assay identified only TCR beta chains of antigen-proliferating T cells.

Germline CDR1 and CDR2: PRHDT and FYEKMQ (reference sequence). The CDR3 has 13 residues. Trimming cost V 5 bases and J 7 bases, with 12 bases left between them. The clonotype originates from a male donor with HIV. Input material: uncultured baseline CD8+ T cells from peripheral blood mononuclear cells (PBMCs). The chain has TRBV13 and TRBJ1-5, with D perhaps TRBD1 (5 bases). The CDR3 loop is CASSRDLTQPQHF. The DNA for the CDR3 is TGTGCCAGCAGCCGGGACCTCACACAGCCCCAGCATTTT.